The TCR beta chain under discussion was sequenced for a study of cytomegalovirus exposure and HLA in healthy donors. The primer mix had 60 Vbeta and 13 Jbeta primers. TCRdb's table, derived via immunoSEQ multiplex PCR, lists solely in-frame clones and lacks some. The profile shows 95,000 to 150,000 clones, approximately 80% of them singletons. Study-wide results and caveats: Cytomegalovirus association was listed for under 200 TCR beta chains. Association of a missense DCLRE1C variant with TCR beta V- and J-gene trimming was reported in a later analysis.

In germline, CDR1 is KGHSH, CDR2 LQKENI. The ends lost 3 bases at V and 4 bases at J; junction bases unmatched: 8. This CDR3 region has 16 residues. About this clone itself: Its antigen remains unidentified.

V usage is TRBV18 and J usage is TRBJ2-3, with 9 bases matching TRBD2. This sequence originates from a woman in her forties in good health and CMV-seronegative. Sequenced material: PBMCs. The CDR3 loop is CASSPLGGGAPDTQYF. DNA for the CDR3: TGTGCCAGCTCACCCCTGGGCGGGGGGGCCCCAGATACGCAGTATTTT. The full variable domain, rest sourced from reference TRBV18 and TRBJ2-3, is NAGVMQNPRHLVRRRGQEARLRCSPMKGHSHVYWYRQLPEEGLKFMVYLQKENIIDESGMPKERFSAEFPKEGPSILRIQQVVRGDSAAYFCASSPLGGGAPDTQYFGPGTRLTVL.